The entry below gives a single TCR beta chain sequence along with its context. These data come from a study of blood T cell repertoires in COVID-19. Background on the study: Nucleic acid was either cDNA or gDNA, and it came from T cells, B-cell-depleted T cells, or PBMCs.

CDR1 is SQVTM and CDR2 is ANQGSEA in the germline V gene. The length of the CDR3 is 12 residues. V was pared by 7 bases and J by 4 bases, with 3 bases of the junction left unmatched. TCRdb's table, derived via immunoSEQ multiplex PCR, lists solely in-frame clones and lacks some. The profile shows 250,000 or so clones, approximately 82% of them singletons. The rearrangement uses TRBV29-1 and TRBJ1-1, with 10 bases matching TRBD1. The material sequenced was peripheral blood. The receptor was derived from an elderly woman with acute or convalescent COVID-19. In nucleotides, the CDR3 is TGCAGCGGTAGGACAGGGGGCACTGAAGCTTTCTTT. The encoded protein is CSGRTGGTEAFF.